This T cell receptor (beta chain) is drawn from a study of tumor-infiltrating lymphocytes in primary liver carcinoma. Regarding this clonotype: The junction and the germline gene differ at one end; a read error may be behind it.

From roughly 0.45 ug total RNA, TCR beta cDNA was generated with a primer in the constant region. TCR beta libraries came from three nested multiplex PCR rounds using slightly modified ARM-PCR. With TRBV1-TRBV30 forward primers and a C-beta reverse primer, the first two PCR rounds were run for 9 to 10 cycles each. TCRdb recomputed calls from the multiplex PCR reads with MiXCR, one row per CDR3 protein. The table includes approximately 30,000 distinct CDR3 sequences, around 71% detected once. Looked up from germline, CDR1 is MNHNS and CDR2 is SASEGT. The CDR3 is 14 amino acids. Co-extraction of RNA and DNA was performed on about 19-31 mg of unsorted bulk tissue. Every one of the tumor samples had a viable tumor cell content above 75%.

This receptor was obtained from a woman in her twenties or thirties with primary liver carcinoma and hepatitis B virus infection. This chain links TRBV6-1 with TRBJ2-1, with 7 bases aligning to TRBD2. Sequenced material: liver tumor tissue from sampling region 3. Subset specified: tumor region T3, left-lateral pole. The CDR3 nucleotides are TGTGCAAGCAGTGGGGACTACCCTAGGCATGGGCAGTTCTTC. Protein: CASSGDYPRHGQFF.